The rows below give T cell receptor beta chains drawn from one sample of a study of T cells after posttransplantation cyclophosphamide. Assay used: immunoSEQ multiplex PCR; TCRdb lists only in-frame clones, some missing. The sample lists about 22,000 clones, roughly nine tenths occurring once. Material: PBMCs, obtained after an allogeneic stem cell transplant with a calcineurin inhibitor and methotrexate. The receptors originated from a female patient aged 50-60 years who received an allogeneic stem cell transplant from an unrelated donor, was CMV-positive, and had chronic GVHD only. Some T cells may be provided by the graft donor. Each CDR3 is given with its conserved first and last residue. A D gene is named only where the DNA matches it firmly. Clone size is not always given. Where it is, it says once, few, many or a class for expanded clones.

D: TRBD1
V: TRBV5-1
J: TRBJ2-7
size: .
DNA: TGCGCCAGCAGACCCGGGACAGGGATTTACGAGCAGTACTTC
CDR3: CASRPGTGIYEQYF

D: .
V: TRBV7-3
J: TRBJ1-3
size: .
DNA: TGTGCCAGCAGCCCAGACAACTCTGGAAACACCATATATTTT
CDR3: CASSPDNSGNTIYF

D: .
V: TRBV15
J: TRBJ2-4
size: .
DNA: TGTGCCACCAGCAGAGAAACTATCGGGGAAAACATTCAGTACTTC
CDR3: CATSRETIGENIQYF

D: .
V: TRBV6-5
J: TRBJ2-1
size: .
DNA: TGTGCCAGCAGTTACTACGGTGGTGAGCAGTTCTTC
CDR3: CASSYYGGEQFF

D: .
V: TRBV6-1
J: TRBJ2-5
size: .
DNA: TGTGCCAGCAGTGAAGGGCAGGGGTACGAGACCCAGTACTTC
CDR3: CASSEGQGYETQYF

D: .
V: TRBV7-2
J: TRBJ2-7
size: .
DNA: TGTGCCAGCAGCTTAGTCACCTACGAGCAGTACTTC
CDR3: CASSLVTYEQYF

D: TRBD1
V: TRBV18
J: TRBJ2-7
size: .
DNA: TGTGCCAGCTCAAGCCGGGACAGGGGTGAGCAGTACTTC
CDR3: CASSSRDRGEQYF

D: TRBD1
V: TRBV6-6
J: TRBJ1-5
size: .
DNA: TGTGCCAGCCTCAGGCAAGGACAGGGGGATCAGCCCCAGCATTTT
CDR3: CASLRQGQGDQPQHF

D: .
V: TRBV27
J: TRBJ2-2
size: .
DNA: TGTGCCAGCCGAAATATGGCGGCGAACACCGGGGAGCTGTTTTTT
CDR3: CASRNMAANTGELFF

D: .
V: TRBV30
J: TRBJ1-3
size: .
DNA: TGTGCCTGGAGTGGGGGCTTTGGAAACACCATATATTTT
CDR3: CAWSGGFGNTIYF

D: TRBD2
V: TRBV5-1
J: TRBJ2-2
size: few
DNA: TGCGCCAGCAGCTCACTAGCGGGAGTCGGCACCGGGGAGCTGTTTTTT
CDR3: CASSSLAGVGTGELFF

D: TRBD2
V: TRBV5-1
J: TRBJ2-3
size: .
DNA: TGCGCCAGCATGCCGGGACTAGCGGGAGGGGTGGATACGCAGTATTTT
CDR3: CASMPGLAGGVDTQYF

D: .
V: TRBV6-1
J: TRBJ2-7
size: .
DNA: TGTGCCAGCAGTGAAGTGAGTAGCGTTGGCGAGCAGTACTTC
CDR3: CASSEVSSVGEQYF

D: TRBD2
V: TRBV6-4
J: TRBJ2-2
size: .
DNA: TGTGCCAGCAGTCGGGAGGTGAACACCGGGGAGCTGTTTTTT
CDR3: CASSREVNTGELFF

D: .
V: TRBV14
J: TRBJ2-5
size: .
DNA: TGTGCCAGCAGCCAAGCAGGGGTGGGAGAGACCCAGTACTTC
CDR3: CASSQAGVGETQYF

D: TRBD1
V: TRBV18
J: TRBJ2-1
size: .
DNA: TGTGCCAGCTCATCGACAGGGCTCGATGAGCAGTTCTTC
CDR3: CASSSTGLDEQFF

D: TRBD1
V: TRBV6-5
J: TRBJ2-7
size: .
DNA: TGTGCCAGCAGCCATAGGACAGGGTTGAACGAGCAGTACTTC
CDR3: CASSHRTGLNEQYF

D: .
V: TRBV28
J: TRBJ1-4
size: .
DNA: TGTGCCAGCAGTCGGACAGTCGAAAAACTGTTTTTT
CDR3: CASSRTVEKLFF

D: TRBD1
V: TRBV28
J: TRBJ1-5
size: few
DNA: TGTGCCAGCAGTTTTCTTGGGACAGGGGTTCGCAATCAGCCCCAGCATTTT
CDR3: CASSFLGTGVRNQPQHF

D: .
V: TRBV20-1
J: TRBJ2-2
size: .
DNA: TGCAGTGCTAGCGGGAGGGAGCTGTTTTTT
CDR3: CSASGRELFF

D: TRBD2
V: TRBV5-4
J: TRBJ2-2
size: .
DNA: TGTGCCAGCAGCGGAGTAGCGGGAGGACCCGTGAACACCGGGGAGCTGTTTTTT
CDR3: CASSGVAGGPVNTGELFF

D: TRBD1
V: TRBV4-3
J: TRBJ1-2
size: .
DNA: TGCGCCAGCAGCCGCACAGGGGGTTATGGCTACACCTTC
CDR3: CASSRTGGYGYTF

D: .
V: TRBV12-5
J: TRBJ2-1
size: .
DNA: TGTGCTAGTGGTACAGGGTTCCCCCGATACAATGAGCAGTTCTTC
CDR3: CASGTGFPRYNEQFF

D: .
V: TRBV7-9
J: TRBJ1-5
size: .
DNA: TGTGCCAGCAGCTTAGCAGGGGATCAGCCCCAGCATTTT
CDR3: CASSLAGDQPQHF

D: .
V: TRBV4-1
J: TRBJ1-2
size: .
DNA: TGCGCCAGCAGCCAGCAAGGGAGCGGCTACACCTTC
CDR3: CASSQQGSGYTF

D: TRBD2
V: TRBV6-5
J: TRBJ2-7
size: .
DNA: TGTGCCAGCGGAGGGACTAGCAAACGATCGAACGAGCAGTACTTC
CDR3: CASGGTSKRSNEQYF

D: .
V: TRBV11-2
J: TRBJ1-5
size: .
DNA: TGTGCCAGCAGCGAGTCTAGCAATCAGCCCCAGCATTTT
CDR3: CASSESSNQPQHF

D: .
V: TRBV5-4
J: TRBJ2-1
size: .
DNA: TGTGCCAGCAGCGCCCTCGCGGTCTCCTACAATGAGCAGTTCTTC
CDR3: CASSALAVSYNEQFF

D: TRBD1
V: TRBV19
J: TRBJ1-1
size: .
DNA: TGTGCCAGTAGTCACTTGAGGGACAGAAGTATGAACACTGAAGCTTTCTTT
CDR3: CASSHLRDRSMNTEAFF

D: TRBD1
V: TRBV27
J: TRBJ2-7
size: .
DNA: TGTGCCAGCAGTCCCAGACAGGGTTACGAGCAGTACTTC
CDR3: CASSPRQGYEQYF

D: TRBD2
V: TRBV11-2
J: TRBJ2-7
size: .
DNA: TGTGCCAGCAGGGGACTAGCGGGAAGATCCTACGAGCAGTACTTC
CDR3: CASRGLAGRSYEQYF

D: .
V: TRBV11-2
J: TRBJ2-7
size: .
DNA: TGTGCCAGCAGCTTAGCGACAGACGAGCAGTACTTC
CDR3: CASSLATDEQYF